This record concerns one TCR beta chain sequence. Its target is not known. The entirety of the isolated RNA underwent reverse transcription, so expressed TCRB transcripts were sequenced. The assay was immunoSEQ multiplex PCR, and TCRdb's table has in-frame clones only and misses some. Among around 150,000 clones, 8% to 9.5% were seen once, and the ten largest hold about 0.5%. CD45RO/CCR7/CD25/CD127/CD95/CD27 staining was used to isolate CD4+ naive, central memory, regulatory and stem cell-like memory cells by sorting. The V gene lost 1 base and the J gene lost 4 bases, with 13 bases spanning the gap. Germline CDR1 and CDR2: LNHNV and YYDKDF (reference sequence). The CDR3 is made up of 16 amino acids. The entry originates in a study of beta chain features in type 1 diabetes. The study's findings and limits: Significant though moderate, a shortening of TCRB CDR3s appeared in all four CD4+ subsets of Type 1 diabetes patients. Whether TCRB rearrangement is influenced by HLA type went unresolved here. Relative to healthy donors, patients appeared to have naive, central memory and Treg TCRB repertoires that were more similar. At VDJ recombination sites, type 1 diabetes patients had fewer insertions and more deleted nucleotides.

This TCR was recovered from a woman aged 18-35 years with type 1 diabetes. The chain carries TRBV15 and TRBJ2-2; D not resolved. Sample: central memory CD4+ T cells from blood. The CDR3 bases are TGTGCCACCAGCAGAGCCCATGGTACGGGCACCGGGGAGCTGTTTTTT. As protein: CATSRAHGTGTGELFF.